This paragraph covers one T cell receptor beta chain sequence. Its antigen is as yet unknown. The data originate from a study of radiotherapy plus CTLA-4 blockade in lung cancer. Study outcomes and limitations: Increased serum interferon-beta after radiation also reportedly predicted response strongly. An expansion of tumor-derived TCR clones occurred in blood after radiotherapy plus ipilimumab.

Trimming cost V 1 base and J 0 bases, with 9 bases left between them. The CDR3 runs to 16 residues. Per the germline V gene, CDR1 is KGHSH and CDR2 is LQKENI. Profiled with immunoSEQ multiplex PCR; TCRdb holds only in-frame clones, not every one. The data hold 71,000 or so clones, with around nine tenths observed a single time. The receptor was derived from a human donor with non-small cell lung cancer who had stable disease on radiotherapy plus ipilimumab. The source was peripheral blood, collected from a patient treated with radiotherapy plus ipilimumab. V gene TRBV18 combines with J gene TRBJ2-2; D might be TRBD1 (5 bases). The CDR3 sequence: CASSPLAGSNTGELFF. CDR3 nucleotide sequence: TGTGCCAGCTCACCACTTGCAGGGTCGAACACCGGGGAGCTGTTTTTT.